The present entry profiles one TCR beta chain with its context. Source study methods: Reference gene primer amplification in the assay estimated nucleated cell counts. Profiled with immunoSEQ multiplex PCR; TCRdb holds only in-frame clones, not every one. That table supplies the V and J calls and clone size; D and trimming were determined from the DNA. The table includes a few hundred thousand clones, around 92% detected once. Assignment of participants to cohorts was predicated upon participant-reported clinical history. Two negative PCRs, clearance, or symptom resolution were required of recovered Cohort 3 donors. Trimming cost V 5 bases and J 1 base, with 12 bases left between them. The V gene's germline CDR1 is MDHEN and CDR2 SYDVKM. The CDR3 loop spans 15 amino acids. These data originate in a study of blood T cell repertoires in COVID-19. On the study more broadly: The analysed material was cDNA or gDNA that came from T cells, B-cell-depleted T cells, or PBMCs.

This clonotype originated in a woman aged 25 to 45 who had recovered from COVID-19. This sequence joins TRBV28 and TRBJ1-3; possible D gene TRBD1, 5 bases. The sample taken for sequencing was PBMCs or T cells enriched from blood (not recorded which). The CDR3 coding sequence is TGTGCCAGCAGTCCGGACAATATTTCTGGAAACACCATATATTTT. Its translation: CASSPDNISGNTIYF.